The sequence of this TCR beta chain was determined in a study of T cells in Graves' hyperthyroidism and ophthalmopathy. The CDR3 covers 13 residues. The V end was cut by 6 bases, the J end by 6 bases, with 14 bases between. Germline V lookup: CDR1 SNHLY, CDR2 FYNNEI. Amplified regions were TCR beta CDR3 sequences from RNA transcripts. The TCR CDR3 was amplified in a first-round RT-PCR using the HTBI primer set. MiXCR, applied by TCRdb to the multiplex PCR reads, yields one record per CDR3 protein. The sample has more than 500,000 distinct CDR3 sequences, approximately 15% seen once. The sample holds many counts of this clonotype. Its antigen remains unidentified. The study excluded patients with uncontrolled infection, other autoimmune disease, pregnancy or lactation. Fresh peripheral blood, 10 ml, was the source of the PBMCs. Study-level points and caveats: Ophthalmopathy was predicted by the model a median of roughly 6.7 months ahead of onset. Most clonotypes expanded in the thyroid (above 0.001) were also present in blood.

The TCR originated in a woman aged 40 to 49 with Graves' hyperthyroidism. Sequencing was performed on blood. This chain links TRBV2 with TRBJ1-1, with D hard to call. This CDR3 is CASSRVTGAEAFF. The DNA of the CDR3 is TGTGCCAGCAGCCGGGTTACGGGCGCTGAAGCTTTCTTT.